The clone carrying this T cell receptor beta chain appeared once. Its specificity is unknown. The source of the sample is a study of long-term antiretroviral therapy in people with HIV. Study overall: Earliest sampling preceded the 2015 immediate-ART recommendation by about a decade.

Version v3.0 of the immunoSEQ assay ran at survey level. The assay was immunoSEQ multiplex PCR, and TCRdb's table has in-frame clones only and misses some. The sample lists fewer than 25,000 clones, approximately 80% occurring once. Clinicians in the United States treated all participants with HIV. The CDR3 is 15 residues long. Germline CDR1 LGHNA, CDR2 YSLEER. V was shortened by 1 base and J by 4 bases, with 13 bases between the two germline ends. Study-level results: Relative to control repertoires, HIV repertoires exhibited narrower CDR3 length ranges.

The clonotype was recovered from a woman aged 45 to 65 with HIV. The sequencing here drew on unsorted PBMCs, taken 1.9 years after starting antiretroviral therapy. The chain combines TRBV4-3 with TRBJ1-1; D unresolved. The CDR3 nucleotides read TGCGCCAGCAGCCAAGGTCTCTGGGAGGGCACTGAAGCTTTCTTT. It codes for CASSQGLWEGTEAFF.